One and the same sample provided the 14 T cell receptor beta chains below, sequenced in a study of beta chain features in type 1 diabetes (dated by TCRdb to the late 2010s). General conclusions and limits of the study: Type 1 diabetes patients showed a moderate but significant shortening of TCRB CDR3 length in all four CD4+ subsets.

These receptors' targets are unknown. Library prep was done by the immunoSEQ multiplex PCR assay. The High Capacity cDNA Reverse Transcription Kit was used to reverse transcribe all of the isolated RNA, meaning that expressed TCRB transcripts were what got sequenced. Imported from immuneACCESS, the table was reduced by TCRdb to in-frame sequences with V and J called. These copies leave out some clones; in studies compared against another copy, an unresolved V gene accounts for under half, and the cause of the remainder is not known. For this sample there are more than 300,000 clones; roughly 13% appear just once. Together, the top ten hold about 0.01% of the sample. Input material: naive CD4+ T cells from blood. Read against the paper, the sample's cell subset or site label means: true naive CD4+ T cells. These receptors all come from a woman younger than 35 with type 1 diabetes.

This clone appeared a few times. The chain uses TRBV18 and TRBJ2-2; 8 nucleotides agree with TRBD2. V was pared by 3 bases and J by 3 bases, with 9 bases of the junction left unmatched. Germline assignment: CDR1 KGHSH and CDR2 LQKENI. The CDR3 is made up of 17 amino acids. The CDR3 loop is CASSPPGSGGYTGELFF. DNA of the CDR3: TGTGCCAGCTCACCCCCTGGGAGCGGGGGATACACCGGGGAGCTGTTTTTT.

The J gene is TRBJ1-5, the V gene TRBV30; D is undetermined. The CDR3 runs 13 residues. The ends were cut back, 0 bases at V and 9 bases at J, with 12 bases in the middle. Per the germline V gene, CDR1 is GTSNPN and CDR2 is SVGIG (reference sequence). The CDR3 loop is CAWSVAEFGPQHF. The CDR3 nucleotides read TGTGCCTGGAGTGTGGCGGAGTTCGGGCCCCAGCATTTT.

The chain employs TRBV7-2 and TRBJ1-1, with 7 bases lining up with TRBD1. Germline trimming cut 3 bases from V and 0 bases from J; bases unmatched to any gene: 4. Germline V gene lookup returns CDR1 SGHTA and CDR2 FQGNSA. The CDR3 sequence is 15 residues long. DNA of the CDR3: TGTGCCAGCAGCTTGAGGACAGGCATGAACACTGAAGCTTTCTTT. Translated: CASSLRTGMNTEAFF.

V gene TRBV7-9 combines with J gene TRBJ2-1; 7 bases match TRBD2. CDR3 length: 17 residues. Trimming cost V 5 bases and J 2 bases; bases outside gene matches: 12. Germline V gives CDR1 SEHNR, CDR2 FQNEAQ (reference sequence). The CDR3: CASSPRVLAGAYNEQFF. CDR3 DNA: TGTGCCAGCAGCCCCCGAGTTCTGGCGGGAGCCTACAATGAGCAGTTCTTC.

The chain employs TRBV10-3 and TRBJ2-3, with 7 bases fitting TRBD1. The CDR3 totals 13 residues. Germline-derived CDR1 and CDR2 are ENHRY and SYGVKD. The J segment lost 1 base and the V segment lost 5 bases, leaving 0 bases of the junction unmatched. This CDR3 reads CAISQGGTDTQYF. The DNA of the CDR3 is TGTGCCATCAGTCAGGGGGGCACAGATACGCAGTATTTT.

V and J are TRBV2 and TRBJ1-5; 12 bases are a match to TRBD1. Germline CDR1 is SNHLY and CDR2 is FYNNEI. Germline trimming cut 10 bases from V and 6 bases from J; bases unmatched to any gene: 7. The CDR3 is 14 amino acids. The CDR3 reads CATRDRGLGQPQHF. The DNA of the CDR3 is TGTGCCACCCGGGACAGGGGGCTTGGTCAGCCCCAGCATTTT.

This sequence joins TRBV28 and TRBJ2-1; 10 bases are a match to TRBD2. The CDR3 is 15 residues long. With V trimmed by 8 bases and J by 2 bases, 6 bases remained unmatched. CDR1 is MDHEN, CDR2 SYDVKM, per germline. Here the CDR3 reads CASRWTSGAYNEQFF. Written as DNA, the CDR3 is TGTGCCAGCCGCTGGACTAGCGGAGCCTACAATGAGCAGTTCTTC.

This clone was observed a few times. The chain carries TRBV2 and TRBJ2-1; a weak D match, TRBD2 (7 bases). V was shortened by 9 bases and J by 9 bases, with 9 bases between the two germline ends. Germline V lookup: CDR1 SNHLY, CDR2 FYNNEI. The CDR3 has 10 amino acids. CDR3 bases: TGTGCCAGAAGGGGGGGTGAGCAGTTCTTC. It yields the protein CARRGGEQFF.

This clone has more than one count but fewer than ten. This chain connects TRBV7-2 to TRBJ2-1; D is perhaps TRBD1 (6 bases). The CDR3 is made up of 17 amino acids. Trimming stripped 5 bases from V and 5 bases from J, with 22 bases between. Per the germline V gene, CDR1 is SGHTA and CDR2 is FQGNSA. CDR3 bases: TGTGCCAGCAGCCCCATTGGGGGCAGAGTTGCCCACAATGAGCAGTTCTTC. Translated, it gives CASSPIGGRVAHNEQFF.

This clone appeared a few times. This sequence joins TRBV7-9 and TRBJ1-5, with D possibly being TRBD1 (5 bases). V was clipped by 1 base and J by 3 bases, with 10 bases between them. Germline lookup yields CDR1 SEHNR and CDR2 FQNEAQ (reference sequence). This CDR3 is 15 amino acids long. The CDR3 loop is CASSLGLGDNQPQHF. As DNA, the CDR3 is TGTGCCAGCAGCTTAGGGTTAGGGGACAATCAGCCCCAGCATTTT.

This clone came up a few times. V is TRBV29-1 and J is TRBJ2-5; D might be TRBD1 (7 bases). This CDR3 comprises 13 residues. Trimming stripped 6 bases from V and 7 bases from J, with 18 bases between. From germline, CDR1 is SQVTM and CDR2 ANQGSEA. CDR3 sequence: CSVTGQVGGTQYF. CDR3 coding DNA: TGCAGCGTCACTGGACAGGTGGGAGGGACCCAGTACTTC.

The CDR3 loop reads CATSTPPGLAYGTQYF. The CDR3 DNA is TGTGCCACCAGCACCCCCCCGGGACTAGCGTACGGGACCCAGTACTTC. The V call is TRBV15, the J call TRBJ2-5; TRBD2 agrees at 10 bases. Trimming at V came to 4 bases and at J to 7 bases, leaving 12 bases not matched to a gene. This CDR3 spans 16 amino acids. Germline values: CDR1 LNHNV, CDR2 YYDKDF (reference sequence). Supplemented by reference TRBV15 and TRBJ2-5, the full variable domain reads DAMVIQNPRYQVTQFGKPVTLSCSQTLNHNVMYWYQQKSSQAPKLLFHYYDKDFNNEADTPDNFQSRRPNTSFCFLDIRSPGLGDTAMYLCATSTPPGLAYGTQYFGPGTRLLVL.

This clone was observed a handful of times. The chain employs TRBV9 and TRBJ2-7, with a weak D call TRBD2 (7 bases). This CDR3 is 15 amino acids long. V was pared by 4 bases and J by 2 bases, with 16 bases between. The V gene's germline CDR1 is SGDLS and CDR2 YYNGEE. The CDR3 protein is CASSPEGGFPYEQYF. The CDR3 nucleotides are TGTGCCAGCAGCCCCGAGGGGGGGTTCCCCTACGAGCAGTACTTC.

The CDR3 is CASGLASGSTDTQYF. The CDR3 bases are TGTGCTAGTGGTTTAGCTAGCGGCTCCACAGATACGCAGTATTTT. This chain connects TRBV12-5 to TRBJ2-3; 7 nucleotides match TRBD2. There are 15 residues in the CDR3. The trim removed 3 bases at V and 2 bases at J, leaving 5 bases unmatched. Germline V gene data show CDR1 as LGHNT and CDR2 as FRNRAP.